The clone carrying this TCR beta chain was picked up a small number of times. Its antigen is not known. The data were taken from a study of T-cell memory formation after mild COVID-19. Regarding the study as a whole: Contracting clones from day 15 to 85 had balanced CD4/CD8; later expanders favoured CD4+. Within pre-infection memory, some responding clones were found, suggesting cross-reactive memory joined. Largely, contracting CD4+ clones fell within CM and EM, and contracting CD8+ clones within EMRA.

This CDR3 spans 12 amino acids. Germline V gene data show CDR1 as MNHEY and CDR2 as SMNVEV (reference sequence). V lost 3 bases to trimming and J lost 8 bases, with 8 bases between them. TCRdb re-called the 5' RACE reads with MiXCR, one entry per CDR3 protein. Among roughly 48,000 distinct CDR3 sequences listed, 27% were seen once. The specimen was PBMCs or a T cell subset sorted from them (not recorded which). This sequence joins TRBV27 and TRBJ2-1; the D gene could be TRBD1 or TRBD2 (5 bases each). This clonotype was sampled from a man aged 18 to 35 who had mild COVID-19 (a few samples of this study predate the infection). Cell type and time point are not known. Here the CDR3 DNA reads TGTGCCAGCAGTTTTTTGGGGGATGAGCAGTTCTTC. It specifies CASSFLGDEQFF.